A selection of T cell receptor beta chains follows, all from one sample in a study of blood T cell repertoires in COVID-19. Measured with immunoSEQ multiplex PCR; TCRdb has only the in-frame clones, and not every one. This table holds under 400,000 clones, around 90% found once. The material sequenced was peripheral blood. These receptors came from a woman aged 55-69 years with COVID-19, enrolled during active disease. The CDR3 runs from the conserved cysteine through the conserved F or W. The order of the fields is clone size, J gene, V gene, D gene, CDR3 DNA, CDR3 protein. D genes are given only for firm matches. A clone size is listed for some rows: how often the clone was seen (once, few, many), or a class if it is expanded.

size: -; J: TRBJ2-3; V: TRBV6-5; D: -; DNA: TGTGCCAGCAAGACGGGGGTATCCACAGATACGCAGTATTTT; CDR3: CASKTGVSTDTQYF
size: -; J: TRBJ1-4; V: TRBV5-1; D: TRBD1; DNA: TGCGCCAGCAGCCCGGACAGGTCTCGGGAAAAACTGTTTTTT; CDR3: CASSPDRSREKLFF
size: -; J: TRBJ2-7; V: TRBV4-1; D: TRBD2; DNA: TGCGCCAGCAGCCAAGATCGGGGACTAGCGGGGAAGTACTTC; CDR3: CASSQDRGLAGKYF
size: -; J: TRBJ1-2; V: TRBV2; D: -; DNA: TGTGCCAGCATTATACAGGTCGTTTCTTATGGCTACACCTTC; CDR3: CASIIQVVSYGYTF
size: -; J: TRBJ1-1; V: TRBV15; D: -; DNA: TGTGCCACCAGCAGAGGTAGTATGAACACTGAAGCTTTCTTT; CDR3: CATSRGSMNTEAFF
size: -; J: TRBJ2-7; V: TRBV5-4; D: -; DNA: TGTGCCAGCAGCTTGGACGGAGGGGCCGCCTACGAGCAGTACTTC; CDR3: CASSLDGGAAYEQYF
size: -; J: TRBJ1-3; V: TRBV14; D: -; DNA: TGTGCCAGCAGCCAAGCGTCTGGAAACACCATATATTTT; CDR3: CASSQASGNTIYF
size: once; J: TRBJ1-5; V: TRBV10-3; D: -; DNA: TGTGCCATCAGAAAACAGGGCGAGAACCAGCCCCAGCATTTT; CDR3: CAIRKQGENQPQHF
size: -; J: TRBJ2-1; V: TRBV13; D: -; DNA: TGTGCCAGCAGCTTAGTCGCCCAACTCCTAAGCTCCTACAATGAGCAGTTCTTC; CDR3: CASSLVAQLLSSYNEQFF
size: -; J: TRBJ2-1; V: TRBV7-2; D: TRBD2; DNA: TGTGCCAGCAGCTTAGAGCCGGGACTAGCGAGGCACAATGAGCAGTTCTTC; CDR3: CASSLEPGLARHNEQFF
size: -; J: TRBJ2-7; V: TRBV18; D: -; DNA: TGTGCCAGCTCAACCGCGGGACGATCCTACGAGCAGTACTTC; CDR3: CASSTAGRSYEQYF
size: -; J: TRBJ2-7; V: TRBV6-1; D: -; DNA: TGTGCCAGCAGTGAAGGGAGAGAGCAGTACTTC; CDR3: CASSEGREQYF
size: -; J: TRBJ1-2; V: TRBV9; D: TRBD1; DNA: TGTGCCAGCAGCCTACAAATCGAGGGGGCTGGCTACACCTTC; CDR3: CASSLQIEGAGYTF
size: -; J: TRBJ1-5; V: TRBV18; D: -; DNA: TGTGCCAGCTCACCAACCGGGTCTAGCAATCAGCCCCAGCATTTT; CDR3: CASSPTGSSNQPQHF
size: once; J: TRBJ1-2; V: TRBV5-4; D: TRBD1; DNA: TGTGCCAGCAGTGGACAGGGGGCGGAAGGCTACACCTTC; CDR3: CASSGQGAEGYTF
size: -; J: TRBJ1-1; V: TRBV20-1; D: TRBD1; DNA: TGCAGTGCTAGTGGGCTGGGGACAGGGAACACTGAAGCTTTCTTT; CDR3: CSASGLGTGNTEAFF
size: -; J: TRBJ1-1; V: TRBV7-3; D: -; DNA: TGTGCCAGCAGCCCGGGGATGAACACTGAAGCTTTCTTT; CDR3: CASSPGMNTEAFF
size: -; J: TRBJ1-5; V: TRBV23-1; D: -; DNA: TGCGCCAGGCTTTACACGGGAAATCAGCCCCAGCATTTT; CDR3: CARLYTGNQPQHF
size: -; J: TRBJ2-7; V: TRBV18; D: -; DNA: TGTGCCAGCTCACCAAGAGCCAGGGACGAGCAGTACTTC; CDR3: CASSPRARDEQYF
size: -; J: TRBJ1-2; V: TRBV6-5; D: -; DNA: TGTGCCAGCAGTACTGGACAAGGGGCTGGCTACACCTTC; CDR3: CASSTGQGAGYTF
size: -; J: TRBJ2-6; V: TRBV3-1/TRBV3-2; D: -; DNA: TGTGCCAGCAGCCAGACCCTTGGACAGCCTGATTCCTCTGGGGCCAACGTCCTGACTTTC; CDR3: CASSQTLGQPDSSGANVLTF
size: -; J: TRBJ2-1; V: TRBV10-3; D: TRBD2; DNA: TGTGCCATCAGGGGCGGGGGAGGCTACAATGAGCAGTTCTTC; CDR3: CAIRGGGGYNEQFF
size: -; J: TRBJ1-2; V: TRBV5-1; D: TRBD1; DNA: TGCGCCAGCAGCTTGGCTACAGGGGCAAGCTATGGCTACACCTTC; CDR3: CASSLATGASYGYTF
size: -; J: TRBJ2-3; V: TRBV7-2; D: TRBD2; DNA: TGTGCCAGCAGCTTAGGGTTCGGGACTAGCGGGGGGGCCGTGGATACGCAGTATTTT; CDR3: CASSLGFGTSGGAVDTQYF
size: -; J: TRBJ2-2; V: TRBV11-3; D: -; DNA: TGTGCCAGCAGCTTAGATCCGAGCGGGGAGCTGTTTTTT; CDR3: CASSLDPSGELFF
size: -; J: TRBJ2-7; V: TRBV11-2; D: TRBD1; DNA: TGTGCCAGCAGCTTAGTAAGGACAGGGGCCTACGAGCAGTACTTC; CDR3: CASSLVRTGAYEQYF
size: -; J: TRBJ2-2; V: TRBV3-1/TRBV3-2; D: TRBD2; DNA: TGTGCCAGCAGCCGCTACTGGGGGGGCACCGGGGAGCTGTTTTTT; CDR3: CASSRYWGGTGELFF
size: -; J: TRBJ2-1; V: TRBV27; D: TRBD1; DNA: TGTGCCAGCAGTCTCAAGGGGACAGGCTACAATGAGCAGTTCTTC; CDR3: CASSLKGTGYNEQFF
size: -; J: TRBJ1-5; V: TRBV6-5; D: -; DNA: TGTGCCAGCAGCCCCGGTAGCAATCAGCCCCAGCATTTT; CDR3: CASSPGSNQPQHF
size: -; J: TRBJ1-2; V: TRBV30; D: -; DNA: TGTGCCTGGGCAAGTCAGGACTTCGTTAACTATGGCTACACCTTC; CDR3: CAWASQDFVNYGYTF
size: -; J: TRBJ1-5; V: TRBV24-1; D: -; DNA: TGTGCCACCAGCCCCTCTTATAGCAATCAGCCCCAGCATTTT; CDR3: CATSPSYSNQPQHF
size: -; J: TRBJ2-5; V: TRBV30; D: TRBD1; DNA: TGTGCCTACATCGACCGGGACAGGGGGCACCAAGAGACCCAGTACTTC; CDR3: CAYIDRDRGHQETQYF
size: -; J: TRBJ1-2; V: TRBV19; D: TRBD1; DNA: TGTGCCAGTAGTACCGACAGGGGAGGCGGCTACACCTTC; CDR3: CASSTDRGGGYTF
size: -; J: TRBJ2-2; V: TRBV25-1; D: TRBD1; DNA: TGTGCCAGCAGACCCAGGGGGAAGAGGGACGGGGAGCTGTTTTTT; CDR3: CASRPRGKRDGELFF
size: -; J: TRBJ2-4; V: TRBV5-4; D: TRBD1; DNA: TGTGCCAGCACCCAACAGGGGGCGGGAAACATTCAGTACTTC; CDR3: CASTQQGAGNIQYF
size: -; J: TRBJ1-5; V: TRBV7-9; D: TRBD1; DNA: TGTGCCAGCAGCAAGGACAGGGGGACCTATCAGCCCCAGCATTTT; CDR3: CASSKDRGTYQPQHF
size: -; J: TRBJ1-4; V: TRBV7-9; D: TRBD1; DNA: TGTGCCAGCAGCTTACGGACAGGGAGGGCTGAAAAACTGTTTTTT; CDR3: CASSLRTGRAEKLFF
size: -; J: TRBJ1-3; V: TRBV19; D: TRBD1; DNA: TGTGCCAGTAGTATGGGGACAGTCTACTCTGGAAACACCATATATTTT; CDR3: CASSMGTVYSGNTIYF
size: -; J: TRBJ1-1; V: TRBV29-1; D: TRBD1; DNA: TGCAGCGTTGGTGAGGGGGCCGGGACACGGAACACTGAAGCTTTCTTT; CDR3: CSVGEGAGTRNTEAFF
size: once; J: TRBJ2-1; V: TRBV7-3; D: TRBD2; DNA: TGTGCCAGCAGCCCGGGACTAGCGACCGATGAGCAGTTCTTC; CDR3: CASSPGLATDEQFF
size: -; J: TRBJ1-5; V: TRBV7-9; D: -; DNA: TGTGCCAGCAGCGCCACACAAAATCAGCCCCAGCATTTT; CDR3: CASSATQNQPQHF
size: -; J: TRBJ1-2; V: TRBV5-5; D: TRBD1; DNA: TGTGCCAGCAGCTCACAGGGGGCGGGTGTGAATGGCTACACCTTC; CDR3: CASSSQGAGVNGYTF
size: -; J: TRBJ2-1; V: TRBV18; D: TRBD1; DNA: TGTGCCAGCTCTTACGGCGCAGGGGGAAAAGGAAATGAGCAGTTCTTC; CDR3: CASSYGAGGKGNEQFF
size: -; J: TRBJ2-1; V: TRBV3-1/TRBV3-2; D: TRBD2; DNA: TGTGCCAGCAGCCAAGCGGGAGGCCGGTACAATGAGCAGTTCTTC; CDR3: CASSQAGGRYNEQFF
size: once; J: TRBJ2-3; V: TRBV10-2; D: -; DNA: TGCGCCAGCAGTTCAAGTCGGAGCACAGATACGCAGTATTTT; CDR3: CASSSSRSTDTQYF
size: few; J: TRBJ1-2; V: TRBV18; D: -; DNA: TGTGCCAGCTCACCACGTGGCAGAAATGATGGCTACACCTTC; CDR3: CASSPRGRNDGYTF
size: -; J: TRBJ1-2; V: TRBV9; D: -; DNA: TGTGCCAGCAGCTCGATACCGCCGGGTGGCTACACCTTC; CDR3: CASSSIPPGGYTF
size: -; J: TRBJ1-3; V: TRBV30; D: -; DNA: TGTGCCTGGAGTGTACTAACGGGTGGAAACACCATATATTTT; CDR3: CAWSVLTGGNTIYF
size: -; J: TRBJ1-5; V: TRBV19; D: TRBD1; DNA: TGTGCCAGCCGGGACAGGGGTGTTCAGCCCCAGCATTTT; CDR3: CASRDRGVQPQHF
size: -; J: TRBJ1-6; V: TRBV11-2; D: TRBD1; DNA: TGTGCCAGCAGCTTAGCGGGACAGGGTAATTCACCCCTCCACTTT; CDR3: CASSLAGQGNSPLHF